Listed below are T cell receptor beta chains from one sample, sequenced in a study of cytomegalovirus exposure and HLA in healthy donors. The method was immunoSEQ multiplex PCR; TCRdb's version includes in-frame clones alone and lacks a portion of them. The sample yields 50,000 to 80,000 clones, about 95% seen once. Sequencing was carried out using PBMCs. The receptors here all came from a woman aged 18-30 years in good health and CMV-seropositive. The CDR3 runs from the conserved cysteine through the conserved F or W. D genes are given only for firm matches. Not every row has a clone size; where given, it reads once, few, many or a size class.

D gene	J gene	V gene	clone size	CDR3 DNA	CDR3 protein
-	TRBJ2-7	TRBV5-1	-	TGCGCCAGCAGCTTGGCTCGTCGGGGTGTCGACGAGCAGTACTTC	CASSLARRGVDEQYF
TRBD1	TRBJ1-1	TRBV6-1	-	TGTGCCAGCAGGGAAGCAGGGGGCGCGGGTGCTGAAGCTTTCTTT	CASREAGGAGAEAFF
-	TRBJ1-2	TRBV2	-	TGTGCCAGCAGTGCGTTGGGCGGCTACACCTTC	CASSALGGYTF
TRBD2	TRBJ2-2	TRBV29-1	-	TGCAGCGGAGAGTGGGGGGGAGACACCGGGGAGCTGTTTTTT	CSGEWGGDTGELFF
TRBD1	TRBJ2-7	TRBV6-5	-	TGTGCCAGCAGTTCTACGAGGACAGGCTACGAGCAGTACTTC	CASSSTRTGYEQYF
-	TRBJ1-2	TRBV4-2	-	TGTGCCAGCAGCCATATATATGGCTACACCTTC	CASSHIYGYTF
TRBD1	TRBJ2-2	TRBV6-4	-	TGTGCCAGCAGTCCCGACAGGGCGAACACCGGGGAGCTGTTTTTT	CASSPDRANTGELFF
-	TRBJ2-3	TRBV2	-	TGTGCCAGCGGTCAGACACATTCTAGCACAGATACGCAGTATTTT	CASGQTHSSTDTQYF
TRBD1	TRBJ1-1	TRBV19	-	TGTGCCAGTAGTCGGGCGGGACAGAAAATGAACACTGAAGCTTTCTTT	CASSRAGQKMNTEAFF
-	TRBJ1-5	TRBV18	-	TGTGCCAGCTCACCTGAGAGCGATCAGCCCCAGCATTTT	CASSPESDQPQHF
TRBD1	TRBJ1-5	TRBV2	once	TGTGCCAGCAGGCGACAGGGGCTAAGCAATCAGCCCCAGCATTTT	CASRRQGLSNQPQHF
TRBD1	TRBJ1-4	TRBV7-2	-	TGTGCCAGCAGCCCCTATCAGGGGGTTAATGAAAAACTGTTTTTT	CASSPYQGVNEKLFF
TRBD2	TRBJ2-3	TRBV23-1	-	TGCGCCAGCAGTCCGATGGGACTAGCGGGATGGGAGGATACGCAGTATTTT	CASSPMGLAGWEDTQYF
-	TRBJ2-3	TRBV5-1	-	TGCGCCAGCAGCTTGTATGACAGTAACACAGATACGCAGTATTTT	CASSLYDSNTDTQYF
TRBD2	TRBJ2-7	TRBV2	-	TGTGCCAGCAGTTTAGCGGGAGAGGGCTACGAGCAGTACTTC	CASSLAGEGYEQYF
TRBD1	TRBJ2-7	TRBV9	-	TGTGCCAGCAGCGTAGTGCCAGGGGGCTTCTACGAGCAGTACTTC	CASSVVPGGFYEQYF
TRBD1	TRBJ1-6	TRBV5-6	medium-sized	TGTGCCAGCAGCTTGGATCCAGGGGGGAATTCACCCCTCCACTTT	CASSLDPGGNSPLHF
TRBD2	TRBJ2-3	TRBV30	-	TGTGCCTGGAGTGTATATCGGACTAGCGGTAACACAGATACGCAGTATTTT	CAWSVYRTSGNTDTQYF
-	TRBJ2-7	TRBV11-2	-	TGTGCCAGCAGCCCCGACAGAGGCTACGAGCAGTACTTC	CASSPDRGYEQYF
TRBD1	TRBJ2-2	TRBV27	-	TGTGCCAGCAGTTTGACAGGGGGATTAACCGGGGAGCTGTTTTTT	CASSLTGGLTGELFF
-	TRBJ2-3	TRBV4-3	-	TGCGCCAGCAGCCAAGATAGTGTGGCGGGGACTAGCACAGATACGCAGTATTTT	CASSQDSVAGTSTDTQYF
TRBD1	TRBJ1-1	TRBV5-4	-	TGTGCCAGCAGCTTTAATCGGGGGACAGGGAACGAAGCTTTCTTT	CASSFNRGTGNEAFF
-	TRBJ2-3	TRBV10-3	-	TGTGCCATCAGTGAGTCGGGAGGAATCTCCACAGATACGCAGTATTTT	CAISESGGISTDTQYF
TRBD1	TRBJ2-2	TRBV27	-	TGTGCCAGCAGTATTAGGACAGGCTTTGCGGGCGGGGAGCTGTTTTTT	CASSIRTGFAGGELFF
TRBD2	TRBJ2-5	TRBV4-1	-	TGCGCCAGCAGCCAAGGGGGGGGAGGAAAGACCCAGTACTTC	CASSQGGGGKTQYF
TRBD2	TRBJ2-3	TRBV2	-	TGTGCCAGCAGTGGTAATAGCGGGGCCGACACAGATACGCAGTATTTT	CASSGNSGADTDTQYF
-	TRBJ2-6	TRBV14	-	TGTGCCAGCAGCCTTAGACAGGCACCAGTCCTGACTTTC	CASSLRQAPVLTF
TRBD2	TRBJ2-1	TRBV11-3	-	TGTGCCAGCAGCTCCGGGACTAGCGGCGAGCAGTTCTTC	CASSSGTSGEQFF
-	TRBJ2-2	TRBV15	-	TGTGCCACCAGCGGTAGAGACAGGAACACCGGGGAGCTGTTTTTT	CATSGRDRNTGELFF
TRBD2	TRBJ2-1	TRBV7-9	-	TGTGCCAGCAGCTCACACGGCGGGGGCGCTAGCGGGGGCAACAATGAGCAGTTCTTC	CASSSHGGGASGGNNEQFF
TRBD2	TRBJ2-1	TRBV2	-	TGTGCCAGCAGTGCCCTAGCGGGGGCCAGCTCCTACAATGAGCAGTTCTTC	CASSALAGASSYNEQFF
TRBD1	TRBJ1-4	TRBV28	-	TGTGCCAGCAGTTTTGACAGGGGTCAAGAAAAACTGTTTTTT	CASSFDRGQEKLFF
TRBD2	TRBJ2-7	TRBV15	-	TGTGCCACCAGCAGAGAAGCTAGCGGGCTCCCCTACGAGCAGTACTTC	CATSREASGLPYEQYF
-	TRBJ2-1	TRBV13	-	TGTGCCAGCAGCTCCGGGTGGAGGTCTCCGGGGTCGTATGAGCAGTTCTTC	CASSSGWRSPGSYEQFF
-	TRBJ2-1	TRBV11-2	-	TGTGCCAGCAGCTTACAGGGGAATGAGCAGTTCTTC	CASSLQGNEQFF
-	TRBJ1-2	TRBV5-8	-	TGTGCCAGCAGCCTGCGTGCTACAGACTATGGCTACACCTTC	CASSLRATDYGYTF
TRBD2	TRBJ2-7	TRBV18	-	TGTGCCAGCTCACCGCCGACTAGCGGGAAAGAGCAGTACTTC	CASSPPTSGKEQYF
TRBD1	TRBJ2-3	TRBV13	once	TGTGCCAGCAGCTTAGACGGTGACAGGGGTGCAGATACGCAGTATTTT	CASSLDGDRGADTQYF
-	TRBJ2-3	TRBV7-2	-	TGTGCCAGCAGCGCACTTAGCACAGATACGCAGTATTTT	CASSALSTDTQYF
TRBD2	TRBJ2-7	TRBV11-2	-	TGTGCCAGCAGCTGGACTAGCGGGAGCTCCTACGAGCAGTACTTC	CASSWTSGSSYEQYF
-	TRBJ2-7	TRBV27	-	TGTGCCAGCTCGGGATTCTACGAGCAGTACTTC	CASSGFYEQYF
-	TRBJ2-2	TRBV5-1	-	TGCGCCAGCAGCCCGCAGTACACCGGGGAGCTGTTTTTT	CASSPQYTGELFF
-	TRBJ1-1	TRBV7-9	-	TGTGCCAGCAGTTCCGGACAGTTGAACACTGAAGCTTTCTTT	CASSSGQLNTEAFF